This T cell receptor beta chain was found in a study of blood T cells in healthy people across ages. The study's findings and limits: Changes in expanded clonotypes were possibly confounded, as the CMV status of donors was unknown. Both naive CD4+ cell counts and diversity were greater in long-lived donors than in aged donors. With naive T cell percentage, TCR beta diversity showed a strong correlation.

This clonotype was detected many times. Its matching antigen is unknown. The second PCR ran roughly 6 to 11 cycles with a sample-barcoded 5' primer and J-beta primers. TCRdb re-called the 5' RACE reads with MiXCR, one entry per CDR3 protein. The sample shows some 640,000 distinct CDR3 sequences, about 30% of them seen only once. Per germline, CDR1 SEHNR and CDR2 FQNEAQ (reference sequence). V lost 2 bases to trimming and J lost 3 bases; unmatched junction nucleotides: 1. The length of the CDR3 is 14 residues. The rearrangement links TRBV7-9 to TRBJ2-5, with 9 bases that match TRBD2. The origin of this receptor is a woman older than 75 in good health. The sample comprised blood. The CDR3 here is CASSLRTSEETQYF. The CDR3 DNA sequence: TGTGCCAGCAGCTTACGGACTAGCGAAGAGACCCAGTACTTC.